This T cell receptor beta chain appears in the sequencing data of a study of regulatory T cells in long-lasting Graves disease. Study-level findings and limits: Patients with persistent Graves' had lower TCR diversity than newly diagnosed patients. Patients with persistent disease showed a bias toward TRBV28, TRBJ1-2 and TRBJ2-5.

Of note for this clonotype: Its target is not known.

iRepertoire HTBI primers and Arm-PCR of CDR3 regions built TCR beta libraries. A single record per CDR3 protein comes from TCRdb applying MiXCR to the multiplex PCR reads. The sample has roughly 500,000 distinct CDR3 sequences, around 21% seen once. Time point denoted: persistent/refractory GD, antithyroid drugs over 5 years with positive TRAb. With RNA extracted from PBMCs as input, the TCR library was made. J gave up 5 bases and V 7 bases, and 11 bases lay outside the gene matches. The CDR3 has 15 amino acids. Germline assignment: CDR1 SGHTA and CDR2 FQGNSA. The sequence derives from a female donor with Graves disease. The gene calls are TRBV7-2 and TRBJ2-3; 8 bases line up with TRBD2. Sequencing was performed on peripheral blood mononuclear cells (PBMCs), taken when the disease was refractory, from a patient treated with antithyroid drugs. CDR3 sequence reads: CASKRRAGVRDTQYF. The CDR3 region has the DNA TGTGCCAGCAAACGCCGAGCGGGAGTGAGAGATACGCAGTATTTT.